The clone carrying this T cell receptor beta chain was seen ten or more times. Its antigen remains unidentified. The data belong to a study of T cells in Graves' hyperthyroidism and ophthalmopathy. Study conclusions and caveats: Ophthalmopathy was model-predicted a median roughly six months pre-onset. Most clonotypes that expanded in the thyroid above 0.001 also showed up in blood.

TCR beta CDR3 regions were amplified from RNA. The HTBI primer set was used in a first-round RT-PCR of the TCR CDR3. TCRdb analysed the multiplex PCR reads with MiXCR anew, one entry per CDR3 protein. This sample has 450,000 to 700,000 distinct CDR3 sequences, with approximately 44% found just once. Any patient presenting with uncontrolled infection, other autoimmune disease, pregnancy or lactation was left out. There are 19 residues in the CDR3. Germline loops: CDR1 SQVTM, CDR2 ANQGSEA. Trimming took 2 bases from V and 1 from J, leaving 24 bases between them. The J gene is TRBJ1-5, the V gene TRBV29-1; D is undetermined. The TCR originated in an adult woman with Graves' disease, either hyperthyroidism or ophthalmopathy (not recorded which). Sequencing was performed on peripheral blood or thyroid tissue (not recorded which). CDR3 residues: CSVEWALTPLGGSNQPQHF. The CDR3 nucleotides are TGCAGCGTTGAATGGGCCTTGACTCCCCTGGGCGGAAGCAATCAGCCCCAGCATTTT.